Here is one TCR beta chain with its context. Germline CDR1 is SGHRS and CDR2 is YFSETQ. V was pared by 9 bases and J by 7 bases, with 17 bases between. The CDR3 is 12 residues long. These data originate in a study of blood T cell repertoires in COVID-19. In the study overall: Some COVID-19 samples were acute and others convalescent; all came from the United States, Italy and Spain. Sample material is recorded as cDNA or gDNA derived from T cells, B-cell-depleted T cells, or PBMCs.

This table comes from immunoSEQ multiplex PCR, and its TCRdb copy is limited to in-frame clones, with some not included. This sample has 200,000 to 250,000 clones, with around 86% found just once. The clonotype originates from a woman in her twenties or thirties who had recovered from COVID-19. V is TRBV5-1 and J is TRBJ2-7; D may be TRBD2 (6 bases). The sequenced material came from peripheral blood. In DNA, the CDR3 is TGCGCCACCACTCAGAATCGGGGGGAGCAGTACTTC. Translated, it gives CATTQNRGEQYF.